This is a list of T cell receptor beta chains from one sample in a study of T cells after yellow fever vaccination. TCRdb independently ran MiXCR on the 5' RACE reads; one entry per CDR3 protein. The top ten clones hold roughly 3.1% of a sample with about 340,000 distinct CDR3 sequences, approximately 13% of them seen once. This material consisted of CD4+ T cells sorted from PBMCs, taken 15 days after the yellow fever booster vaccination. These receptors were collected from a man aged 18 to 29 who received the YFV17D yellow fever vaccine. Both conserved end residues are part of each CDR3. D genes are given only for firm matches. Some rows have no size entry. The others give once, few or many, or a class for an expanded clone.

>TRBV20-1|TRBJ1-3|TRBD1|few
TGCAGTGCCAACAGGGGGCCTGGAAACACCATATATTTT
CSANRGPGNTIYF
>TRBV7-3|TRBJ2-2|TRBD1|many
TGTGCCAGCAGCCCCGGGACAGGGGGCACCGGGGAGCTGTTTTTT
CASSPGTGGTGELFF
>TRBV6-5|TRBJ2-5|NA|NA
TGTGCCAGCAAACGGGACGCGGAGACCCAGTACTTC
CASKRDAETQYF
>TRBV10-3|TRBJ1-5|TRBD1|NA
TGTGCCATCAGCGTACAGGGGGATCAGCCCCAGCATTTT
CAISVQGDQPQHF
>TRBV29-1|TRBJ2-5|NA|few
TGCAGCGTTGCCCGACAGGACCAAGAGACCCAGTACTTC
CSVARQDQETQYF
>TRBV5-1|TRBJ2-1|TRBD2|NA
TGCGCCAGCGGACACACGCTAGCGGGGTTCTACAATGAGCAGTTCTTC
CASGHTLAGFYNEQFF
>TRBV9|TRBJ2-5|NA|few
TGTGCCAGCAGCGTAGACCGACGATTACAAGAGACCCAGTACTTC
CASSVDRRLQETQYF
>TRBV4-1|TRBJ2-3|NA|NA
TGCGCCAGCAGCCAAGAGAGTCACAGGAGAAGCACAGATACGCAGTATTTT
CASSQESHRRSTDTQYF
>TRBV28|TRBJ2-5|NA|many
TGTGCCAGCCGTCTAGCGAGAGAGACCCAGTACTTC
CASRLARETQYF
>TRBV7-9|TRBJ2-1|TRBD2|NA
TGTGCCAGCAGAGCGGGGGCCTTCGACAATGAGCAGTTCTTC
CASRAGAFDNEQFF
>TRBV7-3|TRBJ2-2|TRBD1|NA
TGTGCCAGCAGCTTATATCGGACAGGGAACACCGGGGAGCTGTTTTTT
CASSLYRTGNTGELFF
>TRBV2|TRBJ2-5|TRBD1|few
TGTGCCAGCAGACTTTCCCGGGACAGGGGGCAGGAGACCCAGTACTTC
CASRLSRDRGQETQYF
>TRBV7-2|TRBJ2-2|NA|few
TGTGCCAGCAGCTTAACGGGCAGTTCAACCGGGGAGCTGTTTTTT
CASSLTGSSTGELFF
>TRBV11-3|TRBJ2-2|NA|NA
TGTGCCAGCAGCTTAGTCGGAGGCAGGGGAGCCACCGGGGAGCTGTTTTTT
CASSLVGGRGATGELFF
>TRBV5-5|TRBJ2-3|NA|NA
TGTGCCAGCAGCTTGGGTAGCGAGTTTAATACGCAGTATTTT
CASSLGSEFNTQYF
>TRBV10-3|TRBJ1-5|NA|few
TGTGCCATCAGTGACGATATACGGGGGATTCAGCCCCAGCATTTT
CAISDDIRGIQPQHF
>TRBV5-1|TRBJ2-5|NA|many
TGCGCCAGCGGAGGGGAGACCCAGTACTTC
CASGGETQYF
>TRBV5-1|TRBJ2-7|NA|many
TGCGCCAGCAGCTTGGAGCCAGGGAATTGGTACGAGCAGTACTTC
CASSLEPGNWYEQYF
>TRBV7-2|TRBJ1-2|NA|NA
TGTGCCAGCAGCTTAGTGGGGGGGCGGAACTATGGCTACACCTTC
CASSLVGGRNYGYTF
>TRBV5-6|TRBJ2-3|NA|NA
TGTGCCAGCAGCCTCCCGGCGCGATGGGATACGCAGTATTTT
CASSLPARWDTQYF
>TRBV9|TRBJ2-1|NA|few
TGTGCCAGCAGCGTAGAAATTAGGTATGAGCAGTTCTTC
CASSVEIRYEQFF
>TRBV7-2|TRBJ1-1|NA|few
TGTGCCAGCAGCCCACGGGGTCGCGCTGAAGCTTTCTTT
CASSPRGRAEAFF
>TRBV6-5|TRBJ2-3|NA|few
TGTGCCAGCAGTTCCCGGGTCGCCACAGATACGCAGTATTTT
CASSSRVATDTQYF
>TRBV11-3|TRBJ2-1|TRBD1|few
TGTGCCAGCAGCTTCGGGACAGGGGTCACGGATGAGCAGTTCTTC
CASSFGTGVTDEQFF
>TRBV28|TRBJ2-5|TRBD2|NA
TGTGCCAGCAGTTGGGTAGGACTAGCGAGTAGGGAGACCCAGTACTTC
CASSWVGLASRETQYF
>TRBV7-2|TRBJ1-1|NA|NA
TGTGCCAGCAGCTTATCAGGGGCTGGGACTGAAGCTTTCTTT
CASSLSGAGTEAFF
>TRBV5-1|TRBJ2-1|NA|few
TGCGCCAGCAGCTTTAGTTCCGGGGGGACATACAATGAGCAGTTCTTC
CASSFSSGGTYNEQFF
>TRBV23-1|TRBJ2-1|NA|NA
TGCGCCAGCTGGAAGTATACAAGCTCCTACAATGAGCAGTTCTTC
CASWKYTSSYNEQFF
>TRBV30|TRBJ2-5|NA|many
TGTGCCTGGAGTGTACAGGGTGAGACCCAGTACTTC
CAWSVQGETQYF
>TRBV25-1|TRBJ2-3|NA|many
TGTGCCAGCAGTGAATTTCTTGGGGAAGATACGCAGTATTTT
CASSEFLGEDTQYF
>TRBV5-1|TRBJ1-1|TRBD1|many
TGTGCCAGCAGTCCGGGACAGGGAATGAACACTGAAGCTTTCTTT
CASSPGQGMNTEAFF
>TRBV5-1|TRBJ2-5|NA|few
TGCGCCAGCAGTGTGTGGGAGAGCTTCGGGGGCGCGTACTTC
CASSVWESFGGAYF
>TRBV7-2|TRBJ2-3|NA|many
TGTGCCAGCAGCTTAAACGGGGGCACAGATACGCAGTATTTT
CASSLNGGTDTQYF
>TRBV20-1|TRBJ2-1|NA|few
TGCAGTGCTAGAGAGGGGGCGTCCTACAATGAGCAGTTCTTC
CSAREGASYNEQFF
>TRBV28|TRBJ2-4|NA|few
TGTGCCAGCAGTATACACGACCCAGCCAAAAACATTCAGTACTTC
CASSIHDPAKNIQYF
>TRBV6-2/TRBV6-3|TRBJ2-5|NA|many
TGTGCCAGCAGCAAGAGGGATTTCTGGGGGGAGACCCAGTACTTC
CASSKRDFWGETQYF
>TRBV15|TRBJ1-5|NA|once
TGTGCCACCAGGGTTGATAGCAATCAGCCCCAGCATTTT
CATRVDSNQPQHF
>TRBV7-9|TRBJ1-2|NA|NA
TGTGCCAGCAGCTTCAGGGGCTCCGGCGGCTACACCTTC
CASSFRGSGGYTF
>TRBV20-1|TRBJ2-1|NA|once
TGCAGTGCTAGGGCGGGGCGCAGGGGGTGGCCCTACAATGAGCAGTTCTTC
CSARAGRRGWPYNEQFF
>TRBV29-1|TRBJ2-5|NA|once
TGCAGCGTTGAGGTGGAGACCCAGTACTTC
CSVEVETQYF
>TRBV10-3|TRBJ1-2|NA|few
TGTGCCAAATCACAGGGTGGCAGCTATGGCTACACCTTC
CAKSQGGSYGYTF
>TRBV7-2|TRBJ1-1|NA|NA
TGTGCCAGCAGACCTCGCCAGGGGTCAAGGGAAGCTTTCTTT
CASRPRQGSREAFF